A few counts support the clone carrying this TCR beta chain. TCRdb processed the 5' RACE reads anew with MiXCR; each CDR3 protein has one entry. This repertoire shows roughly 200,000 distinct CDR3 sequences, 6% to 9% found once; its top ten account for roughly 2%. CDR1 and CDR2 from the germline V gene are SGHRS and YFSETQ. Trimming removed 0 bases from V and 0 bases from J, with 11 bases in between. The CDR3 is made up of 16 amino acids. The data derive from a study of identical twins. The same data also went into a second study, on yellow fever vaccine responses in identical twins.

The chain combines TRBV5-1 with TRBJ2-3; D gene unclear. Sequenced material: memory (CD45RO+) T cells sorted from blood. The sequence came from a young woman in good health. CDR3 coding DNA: TGCGCCAGCAGCTTGGGTCGGGCCTCTAGCACAGATACGCAGTATTTT. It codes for CASSLGRASSTDTQYF.